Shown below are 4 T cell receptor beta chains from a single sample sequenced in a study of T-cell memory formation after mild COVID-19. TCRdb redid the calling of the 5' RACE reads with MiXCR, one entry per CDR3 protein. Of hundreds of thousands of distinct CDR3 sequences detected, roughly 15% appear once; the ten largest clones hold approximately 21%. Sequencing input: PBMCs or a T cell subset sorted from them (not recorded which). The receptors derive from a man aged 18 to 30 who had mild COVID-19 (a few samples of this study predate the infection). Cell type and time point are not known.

Written as DNA, the CDR3 is TGTGCCAGCTCACCCCGTCCCGGGACACGTTCTGGGGCCAACGTCCTGACTTTC. Translating gives CASSPRPGTRSGANVLTF. The rearrangement uses TRBV18 and TRBJ2-6, with a tentative D call TRBD1 (6 bases). Germline CDR1 reads KGHSH; CDR2 reads LQKENI. V was shortened by 3 bases and J by 1 base, with 16 bases between the two germline ends. The CDR3 contains 18 residues.

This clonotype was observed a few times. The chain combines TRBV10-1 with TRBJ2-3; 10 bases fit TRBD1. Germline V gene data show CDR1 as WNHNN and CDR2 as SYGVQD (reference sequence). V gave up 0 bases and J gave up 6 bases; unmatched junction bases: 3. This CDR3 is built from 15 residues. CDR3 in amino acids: CASSESGTGVDTQYF. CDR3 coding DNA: TGCGCCAGCAGTGAGTCCGGGACAGGGGTCGATACGCAGTATTTT.

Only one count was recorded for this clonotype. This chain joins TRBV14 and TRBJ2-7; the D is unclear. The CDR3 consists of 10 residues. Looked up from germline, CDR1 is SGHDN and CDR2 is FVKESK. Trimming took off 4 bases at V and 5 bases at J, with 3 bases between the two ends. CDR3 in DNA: TGTGCCAGCAGCCGTAACGAGCAGTACTTC. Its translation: CASSRNEQYF. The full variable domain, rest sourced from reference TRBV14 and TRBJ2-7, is EAGVTQFPSHSVIEKGQTVTLRCDPISGHDNLYWYRRVMGKEIKFLLHFVKESKQDESGMPNNRFLAERTGGTYSTLKVQPAELEDSGVYFCASSRNEQYFGPGTRLTVT.

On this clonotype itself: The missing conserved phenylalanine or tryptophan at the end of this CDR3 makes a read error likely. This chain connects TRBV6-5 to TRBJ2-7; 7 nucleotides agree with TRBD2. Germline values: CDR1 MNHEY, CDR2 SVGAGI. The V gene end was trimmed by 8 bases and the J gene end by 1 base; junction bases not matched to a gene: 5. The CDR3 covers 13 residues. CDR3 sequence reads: CASGGGSSYEQYY. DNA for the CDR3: TGTGCCAGCGGGGGGGGGAGTTCCTACGAGCAGTACTAC.